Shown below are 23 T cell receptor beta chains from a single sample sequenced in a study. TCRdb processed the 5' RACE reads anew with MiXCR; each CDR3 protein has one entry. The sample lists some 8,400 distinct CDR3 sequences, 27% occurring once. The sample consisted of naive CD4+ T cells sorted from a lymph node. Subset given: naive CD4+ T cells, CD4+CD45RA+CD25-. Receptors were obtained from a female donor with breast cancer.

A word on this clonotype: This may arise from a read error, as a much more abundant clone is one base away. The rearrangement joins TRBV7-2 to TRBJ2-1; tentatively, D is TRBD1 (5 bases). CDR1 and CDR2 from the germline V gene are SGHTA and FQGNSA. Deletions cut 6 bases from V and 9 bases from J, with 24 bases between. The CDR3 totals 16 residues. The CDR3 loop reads CASSSPGASRGSEQFF. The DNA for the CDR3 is TGTGCCAGCAGTTCACCTGGGGCCTCGAGAGGTAGTGAGCAGTTCTTC.

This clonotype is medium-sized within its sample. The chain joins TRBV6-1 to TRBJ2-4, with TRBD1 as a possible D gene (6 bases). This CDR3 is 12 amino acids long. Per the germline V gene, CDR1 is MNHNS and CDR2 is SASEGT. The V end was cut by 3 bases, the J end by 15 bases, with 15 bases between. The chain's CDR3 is CASSDGQRSLYF. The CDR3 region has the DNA TGTGCCAGCAGTGACGGACAGCGGTCACTGTACTTC.

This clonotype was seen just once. The CDR3 sequence: CSAGSGAGGYTF. The CDR3 region has the DNA TGCAGTGCTGGTTCCGGGGCGGGGGGCTACACCTTC. V is TRBV20-1 and J is TRBJ1-2; a weak D match, TRBD1 (5 bases). The germline gives CDR1 DFQATT, CDR2 SNEGSKA (reference sequence). Trimming left V 5 bases short and J 8 bases short, with 15 bases between. CDR3 length: 12 amino acids.

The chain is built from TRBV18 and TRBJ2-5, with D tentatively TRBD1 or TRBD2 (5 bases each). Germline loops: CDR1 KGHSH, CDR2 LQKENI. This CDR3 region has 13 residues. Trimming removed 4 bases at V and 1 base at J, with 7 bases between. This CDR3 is CASSLGAQETQYF. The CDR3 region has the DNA TGTGCCAGCTCACTCGGGGCCCAAGAGACCCAGTACTTC.

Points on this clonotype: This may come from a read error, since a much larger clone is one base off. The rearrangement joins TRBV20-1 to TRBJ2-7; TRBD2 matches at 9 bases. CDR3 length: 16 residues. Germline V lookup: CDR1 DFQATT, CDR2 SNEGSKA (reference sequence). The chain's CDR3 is CSARDSRSSGNYGQYF. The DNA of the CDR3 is TGCAGTGCTAGAGATTCCCGATCTAGCGGGAACTACGGGCAGTACTTC.

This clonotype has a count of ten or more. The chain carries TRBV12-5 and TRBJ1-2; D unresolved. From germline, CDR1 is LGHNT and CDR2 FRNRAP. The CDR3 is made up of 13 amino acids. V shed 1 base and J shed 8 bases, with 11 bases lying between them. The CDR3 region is CASGLGTAGGYTF. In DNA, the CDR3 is TGTGCTAGTGGTTTGGGTACAGCGGGAGGCTACACCTTC. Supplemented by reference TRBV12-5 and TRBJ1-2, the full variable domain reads DARVTQTPRHKVTEMGQEVTMRCQPILGHNTVFWYRQTMMQGLELLAYFRNRAPLDDSGMPKDRFSAEMPDATLATLKIQPSEPRDSAVYFCASGLGTAGGYTFGSGTRLTVV.

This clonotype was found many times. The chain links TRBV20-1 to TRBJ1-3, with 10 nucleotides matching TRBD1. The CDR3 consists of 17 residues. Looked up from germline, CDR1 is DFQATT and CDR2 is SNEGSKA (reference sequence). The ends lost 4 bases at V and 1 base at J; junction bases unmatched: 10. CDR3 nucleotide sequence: TGCAGTGCTATGAGGGACAGGGGTTCTATTTCTGGAAACACCATATATTTT. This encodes CSAMRDRGSISGNTIYF.

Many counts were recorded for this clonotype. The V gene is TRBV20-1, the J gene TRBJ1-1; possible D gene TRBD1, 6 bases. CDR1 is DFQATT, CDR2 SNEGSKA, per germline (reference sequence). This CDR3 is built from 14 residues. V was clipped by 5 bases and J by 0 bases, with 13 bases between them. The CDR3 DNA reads TGCAGTGCTGAAGACAGGAGCATGAACACTGAAGCTTTCTTT. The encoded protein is CSAEDRSMNTEAFF.

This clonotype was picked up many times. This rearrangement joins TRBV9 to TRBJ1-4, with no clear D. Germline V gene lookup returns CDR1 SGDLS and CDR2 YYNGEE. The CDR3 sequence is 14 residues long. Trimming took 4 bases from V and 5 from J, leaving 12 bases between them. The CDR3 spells CASSPAGGNEKLFF. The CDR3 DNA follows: TGTGCCAGCAGCCCAGCAGGTGGGAATGAAAAACTGTTTTTT.

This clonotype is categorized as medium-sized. CDR3 coding DNA: TGTGCCTGGAGTGTACGCCTCATGAACACTGAAGCTTTCTTT. Translation gives CAWSVRLMNTEAFF. The genes are TRBV30 and TRBJ1-1; the D is unclear. Trimming took 0 bases from V and 0 from J, leaving 8 bases between them. The CDR3 length is 14 residues. Germline V lookup: CDR1 GTSNPN, CDR2 SVGIG (reference sequence).

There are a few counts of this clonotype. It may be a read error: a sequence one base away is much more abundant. CDR3 region: CATSRTGCGVTYNEQFF. CDR3 coding DNA: TGTGCCACCAGCCGGACGGGTTGCGGGGTTACCTACAATGAGCAGTTCTTC. The chain recombines TRBV15 with TRBJ2-1, with D possibly being TRBD2 (6 bases). V lost 5 bases, J lost 2 bases, and 19 bases lay in between. CDR1 is LNHNV, CDR2 YYDKDF, per germline (reference sequence). CDR3 length equals 17 residues.

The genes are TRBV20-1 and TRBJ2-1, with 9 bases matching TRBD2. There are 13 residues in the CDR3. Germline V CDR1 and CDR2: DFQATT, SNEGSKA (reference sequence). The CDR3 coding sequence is TGCAGCGTAGTTAGCGGGAGTGGAGATGAGCAGTTCTTC. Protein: CSVVSGSGDEQFF.

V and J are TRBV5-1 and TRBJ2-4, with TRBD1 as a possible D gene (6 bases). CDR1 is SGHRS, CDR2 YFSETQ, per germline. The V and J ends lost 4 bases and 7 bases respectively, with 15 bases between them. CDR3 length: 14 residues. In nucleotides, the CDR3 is TGCGCCAGCAGCCTACAGGGCGGTCGCAACATTCAGTACTTC. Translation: CASSLQGGRNIQYF.

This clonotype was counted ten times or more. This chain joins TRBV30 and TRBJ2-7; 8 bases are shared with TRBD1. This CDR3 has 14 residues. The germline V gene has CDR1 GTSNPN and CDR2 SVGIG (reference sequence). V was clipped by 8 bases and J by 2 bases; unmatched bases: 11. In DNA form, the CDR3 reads TGTGCCGGGTACCCCAGGGGGCGCGCCTACGAGCAGTACTTC. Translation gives CAGYPRGRAYEQYF.

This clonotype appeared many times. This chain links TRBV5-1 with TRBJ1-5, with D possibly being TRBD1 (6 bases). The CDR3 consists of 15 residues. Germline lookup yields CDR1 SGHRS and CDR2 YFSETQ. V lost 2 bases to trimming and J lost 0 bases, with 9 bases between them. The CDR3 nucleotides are TGCGCCAGCAGCTTAGGGGGGTATAGCAATCAGCCCCAGCATTTT. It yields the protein CASSLGGYSNQPQHF.

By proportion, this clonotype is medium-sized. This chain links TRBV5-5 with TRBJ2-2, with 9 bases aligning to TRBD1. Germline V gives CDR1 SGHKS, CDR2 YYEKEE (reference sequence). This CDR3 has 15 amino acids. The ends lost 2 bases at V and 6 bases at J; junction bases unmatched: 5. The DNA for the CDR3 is TGTGCCAGCAGCTTCAAACAGGGGGCATCCGGGGAGCTGTTTTTT. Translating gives CASSFKQGASGELFF.

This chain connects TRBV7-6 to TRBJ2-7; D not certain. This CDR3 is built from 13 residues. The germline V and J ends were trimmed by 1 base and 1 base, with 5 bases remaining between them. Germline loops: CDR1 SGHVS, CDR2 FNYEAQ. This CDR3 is CASSLGRSYEQYF. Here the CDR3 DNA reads TGTGCCAGCAGCTTAGGCAGATCCTACGAGCAGTACTTC.

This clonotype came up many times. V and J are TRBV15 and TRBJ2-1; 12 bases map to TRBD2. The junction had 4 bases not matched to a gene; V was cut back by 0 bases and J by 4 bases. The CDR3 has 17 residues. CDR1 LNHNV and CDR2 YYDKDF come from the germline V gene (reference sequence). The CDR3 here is CATSRESSGRGYNEQFF. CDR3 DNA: TGTGCCACCAGCAGAGAGTCTAGCGGGAGGGGGTACAATGAGCAGTTCTTC. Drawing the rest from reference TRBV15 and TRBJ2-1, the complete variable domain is DAMVIQNPRYQVTQFGKPVTLSCSQTLNHNVMYWYQQKSSQAPKLLFHYYDKDFNNEADTPDNFQSRRPNTSFCFLDIRSPGLGDTAMYLCATSRESSGRGYNEQFFGPGTRLTVL.

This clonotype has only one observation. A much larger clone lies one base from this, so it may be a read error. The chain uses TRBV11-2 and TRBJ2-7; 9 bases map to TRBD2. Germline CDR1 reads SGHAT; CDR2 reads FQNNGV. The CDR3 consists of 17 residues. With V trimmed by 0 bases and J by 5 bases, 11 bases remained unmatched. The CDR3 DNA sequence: TGTGCCAGCAGCTTAGAGCGTCTAGCGGGGCCTCCTAACGAGCAGTACTTC. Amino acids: CASSLERLAGPPNEQYF. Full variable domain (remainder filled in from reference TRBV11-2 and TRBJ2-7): EAGVAQSPRYKIIEKRQSVAFWCNPISGHATLYWYQQILGQGPKLLIQFQNNGVVDDSQLPKDRFSAERLKGVDSTLKIQPAKLEDSAVYLCASSLERLAGPPNEQYFGPGTRLTVT.

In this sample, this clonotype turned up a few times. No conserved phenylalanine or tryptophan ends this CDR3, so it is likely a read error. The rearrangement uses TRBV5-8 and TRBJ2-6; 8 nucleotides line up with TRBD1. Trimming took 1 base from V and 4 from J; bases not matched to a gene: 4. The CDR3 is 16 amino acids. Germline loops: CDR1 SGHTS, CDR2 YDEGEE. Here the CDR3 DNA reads TGTGCCAGCAGCTTGAACAGGGGGACCGGGGCCAACGTCCTGACTCTC. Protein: CASSLNRGTGANVLTL.

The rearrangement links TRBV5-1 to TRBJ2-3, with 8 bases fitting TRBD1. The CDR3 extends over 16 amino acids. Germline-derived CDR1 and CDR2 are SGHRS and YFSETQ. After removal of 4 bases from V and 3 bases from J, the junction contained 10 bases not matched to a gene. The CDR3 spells CASSAETGVLTDTQYF. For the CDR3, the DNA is TGCGCCAGCAGCGCCGAGACAGGGGTTCTTACAGATACGCAGTATTTT.

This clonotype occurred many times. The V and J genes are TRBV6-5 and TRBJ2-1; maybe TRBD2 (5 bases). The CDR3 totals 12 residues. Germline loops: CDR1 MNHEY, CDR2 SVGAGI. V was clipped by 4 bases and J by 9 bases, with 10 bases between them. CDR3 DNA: TGTGCCAGCAGTTCCGTTGGACTTGAGCAGTTCTTC. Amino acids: CASSSVGLEQFF.

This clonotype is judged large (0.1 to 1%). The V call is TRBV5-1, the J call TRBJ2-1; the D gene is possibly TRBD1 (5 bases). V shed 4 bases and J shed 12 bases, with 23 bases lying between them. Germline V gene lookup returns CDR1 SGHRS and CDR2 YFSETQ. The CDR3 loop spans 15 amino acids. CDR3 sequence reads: CASSLQKGGAIMQFF. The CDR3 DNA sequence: TGCGCCAGCAGCCTTCAAAAGGGTGGGGCAATAATGCAGTTCTTC.